There are a few counts of the clone carrying this T cell receptor (beta chain). The trim removed 4 bases at V and 4 bases at J, leaving 10 bases unmatched. Looked up from germline, CDR1 is SGHAT and CDR2 is FQNNGV. The CDR3 loop spans 16 amino acids. The data originate from a study of cytomegalovirus exposure and HLA in healthy donors. Turning to the study itself: Of all 398 donors who were genotyped, 81% belonged to the Caucasian-associated ancestry cluster.

A multiplex PCR was run with 60 Vbeta primers and 13 Jbeta primers. The assay was immunoSEQ multiplex PCR, and TCRdb's table has in-frame clones only and misses some. Of tens of thousands of clones in the sample, around four fifths were seen once. The rearrangement joins TRBV11-2 to TRBJ2-3, with TRBD2 matching 8 bases. Sequencing was performed on PBMCs. This receptor was obtained from a woman in her thirties in good health and CMV-seronegative. The CDR3 sequence is CASSSGDGGASDTQYF. CDR3 bases: TGTGCCAGCAGCTCAGGGGACGGGGGGGCATCAGATACGCAGTATTTT.